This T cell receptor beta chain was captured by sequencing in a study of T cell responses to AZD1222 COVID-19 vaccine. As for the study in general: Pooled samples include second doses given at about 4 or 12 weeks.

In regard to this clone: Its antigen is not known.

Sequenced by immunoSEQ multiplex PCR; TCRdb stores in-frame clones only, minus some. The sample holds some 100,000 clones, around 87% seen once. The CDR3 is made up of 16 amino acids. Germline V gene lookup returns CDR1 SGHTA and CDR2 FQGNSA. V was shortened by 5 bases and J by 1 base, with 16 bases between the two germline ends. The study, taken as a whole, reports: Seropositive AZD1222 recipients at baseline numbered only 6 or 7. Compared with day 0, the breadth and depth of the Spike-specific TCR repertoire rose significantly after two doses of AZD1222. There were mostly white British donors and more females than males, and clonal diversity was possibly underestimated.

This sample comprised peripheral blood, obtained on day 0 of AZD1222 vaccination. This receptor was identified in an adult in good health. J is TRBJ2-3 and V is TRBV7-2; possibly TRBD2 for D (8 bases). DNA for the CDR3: TGTGCCAGCAGCCCCGGGAGGGGGCTTGGCACAGATACGCAGTATTTT. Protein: CASSPGRGLGTDTQYF. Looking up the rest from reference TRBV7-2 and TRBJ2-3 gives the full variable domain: GAGVSQSPSNKVTEKGKDVELRCDPISGHTALYWYRQSLGQGLEFLIYFQGNSAPDKSGLPSDRFSAERTGGSVSTLTIQRTQQEDSAVYLCASSPGRGLGTDTQYFGPGTRLTVL.